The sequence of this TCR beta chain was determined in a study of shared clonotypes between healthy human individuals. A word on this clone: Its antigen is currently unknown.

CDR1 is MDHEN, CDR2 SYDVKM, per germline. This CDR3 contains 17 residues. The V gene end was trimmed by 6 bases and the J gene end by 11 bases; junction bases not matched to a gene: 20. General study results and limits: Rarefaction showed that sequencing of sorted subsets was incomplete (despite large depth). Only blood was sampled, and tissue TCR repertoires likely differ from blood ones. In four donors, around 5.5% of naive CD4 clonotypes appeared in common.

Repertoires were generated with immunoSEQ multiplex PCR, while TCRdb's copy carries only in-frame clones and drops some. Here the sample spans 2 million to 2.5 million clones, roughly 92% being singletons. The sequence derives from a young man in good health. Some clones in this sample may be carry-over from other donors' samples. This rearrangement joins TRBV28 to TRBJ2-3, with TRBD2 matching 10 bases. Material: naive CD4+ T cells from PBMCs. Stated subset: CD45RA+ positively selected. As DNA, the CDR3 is TGTGCCAGCAGCTCCCCCGGGACTAGCGTGCCTCCGGGAAGGCAGTATTTT. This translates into CASSSPGTSVPPGRQYF.